This is a list of T cell receptor beta chains from one sample in a study of cytomegalovirus exposure and HLA in healthy donors. Assay used: immunoSEQ multiplex PCR; TCRdb lists only in-frame clones, some missing. There are around 100,000 clones in the sample; roughly 74% occur only once, and approximately 2.1% lies in the top ten. The material sequenced was PBMCs. The receptors shown here come from a woman aged 40 to 50 in good health and CMV-seronegative. The CDR3 runs from the conserved cysteine through the conserved F or W. D genes are given only for firm matches. Clone size is given for some rows only: seen once, a few or many times, or a class if the clone is expanded.

v_call	j_call	d_call	clone_size	cdr3_nt	cdr3_aa
TRBV7-9	TRBJ2-7	-	few	TGTGCCAGCAGCTTAGTTGGGGGCAGGAGCTCCTACGAGCAGTACTTC	CASSLVGGRSSYEQYF
TRBV6-6	TRBJ2-7	-	-	TGTGCCAGCAGCCCCTCGGGTGTCGGGGGAGCCTACGAGCAGTACTTC	CASSPSGVGGAYEQYF
TRBV30	TRBJ2-1	TRBD1	few	TGTGCCTGGACTCCACAGGGGGCCTTTTCGAAGTTCTTC	CAWTPQGAFSKFF
TRBV30	TRBJ2-7	-	few	TGTGCCTGGAGTCTGGGGCCGGGACAAAGGGCCTTC	CAWSLGPGQRAF
TRBV28	TRBJ1-5	TRBD1	-	TGTGCCAGCAGTTCCCCTCCGGGACAGCATATAGCTTCCTTAGGTCAGCCCCAGCATTTT	CASSSPPGQHIASLGQPQHF
TRBV7-6	TRBJ1-4	TRBD1	-	TGTGCCAGCAGCTTAAAACAGGGGCGCACTAATGAAAAACTGTTTTTT	CASSLKQGRTNEKLFF
TRBV30	TRBJ2-1	TRBD2	-	TGTGCCTGGAGTGTCGGTTCGGGAGGGCCTGATGAGCAGTTCTTC	CAWSVGSGGPDEQFF
TRBV19	TRBJ2-2	-	once	TGTGCCAGTAGTAGGCCGGAGGAGACCGGGGAGCTGTTTTTT	CASSRPEETGELFF
TRBV2	TRBJ2-7	-	few	TGTGCCAGCAGGGCCACTTACGGGGTCTACGAGCAGTACTTC	CASRATYGVYEQYF
TRBV6-5	TRBJ2-7	-	few	TGTGCCAGCAGTTACGGGGAGGACGAGCAGTACTTC	CASSYGEDEQYF
TRBV7-7	TRBJ2-3	TRBD2	few	TGTGCTAGCAGCCGAGTGGGGGGGTCCTCAGATACGCAGTATTTT	CASSRVGGSSDTQYF
TRBV7-8	TRBJ1-2	-	few	TGTGCCAGCAGCTTACGGACAGACCGTAACTATGGCTACACCTTC	CASSLRTDRNYGYTF
TRBV7-6	TRBJ2-5	TRBD2	few	TGTGCCAGCAGCTTCGGACTAGCGGAGTCTCAAGAGACCCAGTACTTC	CASSFGLAESQETQYF
TRBV7-8	TRBJ2-7	TRBD1	-	TGTGCCAGCAGCTTACGTTTAGGACAGGGCAAAATTGGGTACGAGCAGTACTTC	CASSLRLGQGKIGYEQYF
TRBV7-2	TRBJ1-6	TRBD1	-	TGTGCCAGCAGCTCCGCCGGGACAGGAACCTTTAATTCACCCCTCCACTTT	CASSSAGTGTFNSPLHF
TRBV7-2	TRBJ2-1	-	-	TGTGCCAGCAGCTTAGCGGGCACCTACAATGAGCAGTTCTTC	CASSLAGTYNEQFF
TRBV7-7	TRBJ2-2	-	-	TGTGCCAGCAGCTTAACTGTGAACACCGGGGAGCTGTTCTTT	CASSLTVNTGELFF
TRBV7-2	TRBJ2-7	TRBD2	-	TGTGCCAGCAGCTTACCTAGCGGGAGGGTCGAGCAGTACTTC	CASSLPSGRVEQYF
TRBV28	TRBJ2-7	TRBD2	-	TGTGCCAGCAGTTTATTGGGAGGGAACGAGCAGTACTTC	CASSLLGGNEQYF
TRBV5-4	TRBJ2-1	TRBD2	-	TGTGCCAGCAGCTACCTGACTAGCGGAGAATACAATGAGCAGTTCTTC	CASSYLTSGEYNEQFF
TRBV7-3	TRBJ2-3	-	few	TGTGCCAGCAGCTTGGCCCCACAGGGTTTACAAGATACGCAGTATTTT	CASSLAPQGLQDTQYF